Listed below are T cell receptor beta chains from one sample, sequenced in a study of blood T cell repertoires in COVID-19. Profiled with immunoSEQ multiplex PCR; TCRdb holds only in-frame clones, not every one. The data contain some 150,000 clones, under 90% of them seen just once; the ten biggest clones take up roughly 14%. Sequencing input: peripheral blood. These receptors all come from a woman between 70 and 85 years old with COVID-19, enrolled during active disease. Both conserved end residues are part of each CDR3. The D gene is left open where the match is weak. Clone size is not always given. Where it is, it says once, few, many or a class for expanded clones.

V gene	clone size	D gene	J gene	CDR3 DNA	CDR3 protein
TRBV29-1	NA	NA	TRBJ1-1	TGCAGCGGCCGGGGTACTGAAGCTTTCTTT	CSGRGTEAFF
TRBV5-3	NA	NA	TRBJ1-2	TGTGCCAGAAGACCACAGGGTTCTGGCTACACCTTC	CARRPQGSGYTF
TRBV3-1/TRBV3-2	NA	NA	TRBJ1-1	TGTGCCAGCAGCCTCCATACTGAGGCTTTCTTT	CASSLHTEAFF
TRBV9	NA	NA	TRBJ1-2	TGTGCCAGCAGCGTAGTCTCGGGGGTGTACCCTAACTATGGCTACACCTTC	CASSVVSGVYPNYGYTF
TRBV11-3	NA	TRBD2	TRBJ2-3	TGTGCCAGCAGCGCGCGACTAGCGGGGGCAGATACGCAGTATTTT	CASSARLAGADTQYF
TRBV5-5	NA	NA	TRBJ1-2	TGTGCCAGCAGCTTGCGAGCGGGTGGCTACACCTTC	CASSLRAGGYTF
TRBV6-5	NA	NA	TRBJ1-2	TGTGCCAGCAACAATCAGAACTATGGCTACACCTTC	CASNNQNYGYTF
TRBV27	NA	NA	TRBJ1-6	TGTGCCAGCAGTTTACTGTCGGGGATCCCACCCCTCCACTTT	CASSLLSGIPPLHF
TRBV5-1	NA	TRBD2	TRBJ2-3	TGCGCCAGTGCCACCAGCGGGGGGGCCCCAGATACGCAGTATTTT	CASATSGGAPDTQYF
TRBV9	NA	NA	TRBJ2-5	TGTGCCAGCAGCGCCACGGGAGCATATAGTGAGACCCAGTACTTC	CASSATGAYSETQYF
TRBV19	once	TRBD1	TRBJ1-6	TGTGCCAGTAGTATGTTCCCAGGGGGAAGTTCACCCCTCCACTTT	CASSMFPGGSSPLHF
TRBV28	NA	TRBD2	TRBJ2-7	TGTGCCAGCAGTCTCAGCGGGAGAACCTACGAGCAGTACTTC	CASSLSGRTYEQYF
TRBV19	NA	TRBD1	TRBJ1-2	TGTGCCAGTAACTCAGGGGGTGCGGGCTACACCTTC	CASNSGGAGYTF
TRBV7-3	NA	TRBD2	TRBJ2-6	TGTGCCAGCAGCAGCGAAAGCCTAAGTAATCTAGCGGGGGAGGCCAACGTCCTGACTTTC	CASSSESLSNLAGEANVLTF
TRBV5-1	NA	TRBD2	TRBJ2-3	TGCGCCAGCAGTAAGCGGGAGGGCAGAGATACGCAGTATTTT	CASSKREGRDTQYF
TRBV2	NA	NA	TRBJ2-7	TGTGCCAGCAGTGACGGGCGGGCTTACGAGCAGTACTTC	CASSDGRAYEQYF
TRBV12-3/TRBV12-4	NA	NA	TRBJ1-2	TGTGCCAGCAGTATTCACAGGACTGGCTACACCTTC	CASSIHRTGYTF
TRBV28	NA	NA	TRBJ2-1	TGTGCCAGCTACGCGGTGGAGCTTGAGCAGTTCTTC	CASYAVELEQFF
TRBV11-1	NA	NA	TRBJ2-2	TGTGCCAGCAGGCCTCCGGGACAAGGACTCGGGGAGCTGTTTTTT	CASRPPGQGLGELFF
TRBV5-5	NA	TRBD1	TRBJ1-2	TGTGCCAGCAGCCATACAGGACAGGGAAACTATGGCTACACCTTC	CASSHTGQGNYGYTF
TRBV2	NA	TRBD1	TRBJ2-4	TGTGCCAGCCTTGACCTGGGGACAGTTGAAAACATTCAGTACTTC	CASLDLGTVENIQYF
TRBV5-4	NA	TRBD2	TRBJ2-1	TGTGCCAGCAGCCACGCGGGAGAAGTATACAATGAGCAGTTCTTC	CASSHAGEVYNEQFF
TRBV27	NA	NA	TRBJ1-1	TGTGCCAGCAGTTTATCGTCAGGGTTCGGCACTGAAGCTTTCTTT	CASSLSSGFGTEAFF
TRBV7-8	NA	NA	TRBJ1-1	TGTGCCAGCAGCCCCGTCGGAGGGAACACTGAAGCTTTCTTT	CASSPVGGNTEAFF
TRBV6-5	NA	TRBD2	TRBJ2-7	TGTGCCAGCGGAAGACTAGCGGGAAGCTACGAGCAGTACTTC	CASGRLAGSYEQYF
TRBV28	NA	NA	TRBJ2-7	TGTGCCAGCAGTTTGAGAGGGGGGGCCTCCTACGAGCAGTACTTC	CASSLRGGASYEQYF
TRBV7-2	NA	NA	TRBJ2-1	TGTGCCAGCAGCTTTCAGACAGCTCTCGCTGAGCAGTTCTTC	CASSFQTALAEQFF
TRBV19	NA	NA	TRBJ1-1	TGTGCCAGTAGTGCGGGGAGAAACACTGAAGCTTTCTTT	CASSAGRNTEAFF
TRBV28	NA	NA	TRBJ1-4	TGTGCCAGCATAGGATCCAGGGGAAGCACTAATGAAAAACTGTTTTTT	CASIGSRGSTNEKLFF
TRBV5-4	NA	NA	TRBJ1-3	TGTGCCAGCAGCTCCACGAACAGTGAAGGAAACACCATATATTTT	CASSSTNSEGNTIYF
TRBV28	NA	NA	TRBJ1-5	TGTGCCAGCAGCAAGGGGGGGGGCGATCAGCCCCAGCATTTT	CASSKGGGDQPQHF
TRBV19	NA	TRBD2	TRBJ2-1	TGTGCCAGTAGTAGCCTCGGGAGGGGAGGATCTAAGGTAGCGGGACTCAATGAGCAGTTCTTC	CASSSLGRGGSKVAGLNEQFF
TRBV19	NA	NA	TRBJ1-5	TGTGCCAGTAGTATAGGGAGTCGGCCCCAGCATTTT	CASSIGSRPQHF
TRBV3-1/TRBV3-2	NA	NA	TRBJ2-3	TGTGCCAGCCGACCCTCGGGGGGCACAGATACGCAGTATTTT	CASRPSGGTDTQYF
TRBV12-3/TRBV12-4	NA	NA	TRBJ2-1	TGTGCCAGCAGTTTACCAAATGAGCAGTTCTTC	CASSLPNEQFF
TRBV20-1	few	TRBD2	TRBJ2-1	TGCAGTGCTAGTCAGCGGGAGGAGTTCTTC	CSASQREEFF
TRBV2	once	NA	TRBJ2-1	TGTGCCACCCCGAAGGGGGATGAGCAGTTCTTC	CATPKGDEQFF
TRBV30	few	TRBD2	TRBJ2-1	TGTGCCTGGAGCCTAGCGGGAGGCCAGGGGAGGGAAGAGCAGTTCTTC	CAWSLAGGQGREEQFF
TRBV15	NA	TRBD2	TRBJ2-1	TGTGCCACCAGAGCAAGCGGGGGGAGCTCCTACAATGAGCAGTTCTTC	CATRASGGSSYNEQFF
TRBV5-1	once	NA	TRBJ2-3	TGCGCCAGCAGCTTGGGAGGGATTAGCACAGATACGCAGTATTTT	CASSLGGISTDTQYF